These 11 T cell receptor beta chains were sequenced from one sample in a study of CD8+CD57+ T cells in acquired aplastic anemia. It was genomic DNA that served as the template for profiling TCR beta VDJ and CDR3. TCRdb used MiXCR to reprocess the reads, holding one entry per CDR3 protein. The sample has some 410,000 distinct CDR3 sequences; 55% to 70% are singletons. The material sequenced was sorted CD4+, CD8+, or CD8+CD57+ T cells (not recorded which) from PBMCs. These receptors all come from a human donor in good health, serving as a control.

V and J are TRBV14 and TRBJ1-2; weak D call: TRBD1 (5 bases). The CDR3 spans 15 residues. Germline-derived CDR1 and CDR2 are SGHDN and FVKESK. Trimming shortened V by 5 bases and J by 12 bases, and 25 bases separated the two germline ends. In DNA, the CDR3 is TGTGCCAGCAGCTTCGAGGGACGGCCACGAAAGGGCCACACCTTC. It translates to CASSFEGRPRKGHTF.

The genes are TRBV19 and TRBJ1-2; weak D call: TRBD1 (6 bases). The germline CDR1 and CDR2 sequences are LNHDA and SQIVND (reference sequence). The CDR3 totals 12 residues. Deletions cut 10 bases from V and 6 bases from J, with 15 bases between. The CDR3 DNA reads as TGTGCCACCTCAAGGGGGGGCGATGGCTACACCTTC. Translated: CATSRGGDGYTF.

This clonotype was detected many times. This rearrangement joins TRBV3-1 to TRBJ1-2; D is possibly TRBD1 (5 bases). The germline V gene has CDR1 LGHDT and CDR2 YNNKEL (reference sequence). V dropped 2 bases and J dropped 6 bases, with 7 bases sitting between them. This CDR3 contains 12 residues. In DNA, the CDR3 is TGTGCCAGCAGCCAACTCAGGGATGGCTACACCTTC. This sequence encodes CASSQLRDGYTF.

The genes are TRBV4-2 and TRBJ1-6, with D perhaps matching TRBD1 (5 bases). The CDR3 is made up of 16 amino acids. V lost 0 bases to trimming and J lost 10 bases, with 16 bases between them. Germline V CDR1 and CDR2: LGHNA, YNFKEQ. CDR3 sequence: CASSQDRGWMRSPLHF. DNA of the CDR3: TGTGCCAGCAGCCAAGATCGGGGGTGGATGCGGTCACCCCTCCACTTT.

V gene TRBV7-2 combines with J gene TRBJ1-5; D gene unclear. Trimming pared 5 bases from V and 0 bases from J, leaving 11 bases between. The CDR3 spans 15 residues. Germline CDR1 and CDR2: SGHTA and FQGNSA. The CDR3 region is CASSNGRDSNQPQHF. CDR3 bases: TGTGCCAGCAGCAACGGACGGGATAGCAATCAGCCCCAGCATTTT. The full variable domain, with the rest looked up from reference TRBV7-2 and TRBJ1-5, is GAGVSQSPSNKVTEKGKDVELRCDPISGHTALYWYRQSLGQGLEFLIYFQGNSAPDKSGLPSDRFSAERTGGSVSTLTIQRTQQEDSAVYLCASSNGRDSNQPQHFGDGTRLSIL.

Concerning this clonotype itself: The junction shows a germline mismatch at one end, possibly a read error. This chain uses TRBV7-2 with TRBJ1-6; TRBD1 is a possible D gene (5 bases). The germline CDR1 and CDR2 sequences are SGHTA and FQGNSA. The CDR3 sequence is 14 residues long. The CDR3 sequence: CASFRGETEALFGF. CDR3 DNA: TGTGCCAGCTTCCGGGGGGAGACTGAAGCTCTCTTTGGATTT.

V is TRBV5-1 and J is TRBJ2-2; D may match TRBD1 or TRBD2 (6 bases each). CDR1 is SGHRS, CDR2 YFSETQ, per germline. The CDR3 totals 16 residues. V gave up 4 bases and J gave up 2 bases, with 15 bases separating them. The CDR3 spells CASSPQGTRNTGELFF. DNA for the CDR3: TGCGCCAGCAGCCCCCAGGGGACTCGTAACACCGGGGAGCTGTTTTTT.

V is TRBV6-5 and J is TRBJ1-4, with D perhaps matching TRBD1 (5 bases). Germline assignment: CDR1 MNHEY and CDR2 SVGAGI. This CDR3 region has 12 residues. CDR3 sequence (DNA): TGTGCTAGTGGTCTGCTGGGGGAGAGACTGTTTTTT. Amino acids: CASGLLGERLFF.

This clonotype was observed a single time. The gene calls are TRBV10-3 and TRBJ1-2; D uncertain. The CDR3 length is 12 residues. Per germline, CDR1 ENHRY and CDR2 SYGVKD. V was trimmed by 0 bases and J by 8 bases, leaving 7 bases between them. In nucleotides, the CDR3 is TGTGCCATCAGTGAGTCGAGGGCAGGCTACACCTTC. Protein: CAISESRAGYTF.

This clonotype was counted once. At one boundary the junction diverges from the germline segment, which might be a read error. This chain uses TRBV25-1 with TRBJ1-6; D not resolved. Germline-derived CDR1 and CDR2 are MGHDK and SYGVNS. The CDR3 runs 15 residues. CDR3 sequence (DNA): TGTGCCAGCAGGGCGTGGGAGAGCGATACTTCACCCCACCACTTT. Its translation is CASRAWESDTSPHHF.

Concerning this clonotype itself: Germline is not matched at one junction end, which may reflect a read error. This sequence joins TRBV9 and TRBJ1-2, with D possibly matching TRBD1 (5 bases). CDR1 and CDR2 (germline): SGDLS, YYNGEE. This CDR3 contains 13 residues. CDR3 coding DNA: TGTGCCAGCAGCCATGGAAAGGGGTATGGCTACAAGTTC. It yields the protein CASSHGKGYGYKF.